The source of this T cell receptor beta chain is a study of T cells in Graves' hyperthyroidism and ophthalmopathy (dated by TCRdb to 2018 to 2020). Notes on the research overall: Peripheral blood samples were taken at initial diagnosis, before any treatment was given. To identify TCR V-J signatures that set the groups apart, the researchers used a discovery cohort of about a hundred patients, made up of fewer than 50 with Graves' ophthalmopathy and 55 to 65 with stable Graves' hyperthyroidism. Prospective prediction of ophthalmopathy was tested in an independent validation cohort of fewer than 20 hyperthyroidism patients and 15 to 17 patients who later progressed to ophthalmopathy. The 75 to 100 discovery patients were divided at random into training and test sets in a 7:3 ratio. In six Graves' hyperthyroidism patients, the study also compared T-cell repertoires from thyroid tissue with T-cell repertoires from blood. Once sampling was done, hyperthyroidism patients were given methimazole at a starting dose of 30 mg daily, whereas ophthalmopathy patients were given high-dose intravenous methylprednisolone. The paper describes TCR Vbeta CDR3 sequencing of around 140 peripheral blood samples, made up of some 42 ophthalmopathy patients, some 80 hyperthyroidism patients and 17 progressor patients. The research as a whole found: A model built on a 13 V-J signature distinguished ophthalmopathy from stable hyperthyroidism, reaching over 85% sensitivity and about 81% specificity in cross-validation and 80%/75% in testing. Most expanded thyroid clonotypes (frequency above 0.001) were also found in blood, which suggests that blood repertoires may mirror thyroid immune responses. In validation, progression to ophthalmopathy was predicted by the model with roughly 71% sensitivity and 72.22% specificity, a median of 6.5 months before onset. No statistical method was used to set the sample size in advance, and investigators knew the group allocation.

Based on the germline V gene, the CDR1 and CDR2 sequences are MNHEY and SVGAGI. CDR3 length: 14 amino acids, cysteine to phenylalanine. The retained sequence is limited to the CDR3, 42 bases, with the frame set at the first base. After removal of 2 bases from V and 6 bases from J, the junction retains 3 bases not matched to a gene. The TCR beta CDR3 regions were amplified from RNA transcripts. A first-round RT-PCR of the TCR CDR3 used the HTBI primer set with the Qiagen OneStep RT-PCR kit. Libraries were constructed in a second round of multiplex PCR, after which size selection and purification were carried out. Sequencing of the libraries was done on an Illumina HiSeq2000 using paired-end 100 bp reads. On the authors' methods: SOAPnuke was used to process the raw data, removing reads that contained adapters or uncalled bases, had a mean Phred below 15, or lacked an exact match to the constant primer or identifier. High-quality paired reads were merged with COPE v1.2.5, and unique nucleotide sequences were defined as clonotypes. MiTCR v1.1 was used to align the clonotypes against IMGT TRBV, TRBD and TRBJ reference segments. The analysis was restricted to V-J combinations with a frequency above 0.0001, which together covered 99% to 99.2% of the repertoires. The TCS score was defined as the ratio of F50 (clonal expansion) to E x V (chaos), calculated using BLOSUM62-based TCRdist between CDR3 peptides within each V-J. Welch's t-statistics and random forest reduced roughly 500 V-J features to roughly 13, which were used in a naive Bayes classifier (R e1071). Starting from the raw public reads, TCRdb applied fastp trimming at Q25, assembled clones with MiXCR and retained in-frame beta chains. Rows merge per CDR3 protein into single entries with the most common DNA and genes. These V and J calls rely on TCRdb rather than the paper's analysis. In this sample the table shows hundreds of thousands of distinct CDR3 sequences, about 25% of which occur a single time. The ten most abundant clones make up around 67% of the sample.

Stable Graves' hyperthyroidism was defined as the absence of progression to ophthalmopathy over 18 months of follow-up. The hyperthyroidism patients were between 18 and 65 years old and newly diagnosed, with a disease duration of less than 2 months. Exclusion was applied to patients with uncontrolled infections, other autoimmune diseases, pregnancy or lactation. Diagnoses relied on clinical symptoms, serum thyroxine and TRAb, thyroid ultrasound and orbital computed tomography. Ficoll-Paque density gradient centrifugation was used to isolate PBMCs from about 10 ml of fresh peripheral blood. Total RNA was extracted with Trizol reagent, and quality was checked on an Agilent 2100 Bioanalyzer. In regard to this clonotype: What antigen it recognizes has not been identified. The record has no base qualities; no much larger clone is one base away.

In this chain, TRBV6-5 is recombined with TRBJ2-1; 8 central bases correspond to TRBD1. This receptor was obtained from a middle-aged man with Graves' hyperthyroidism. Source material: blood. The CDR3 here reads CASSYQGAGNEQFF. The DNA reads as follows: TGTGCCAGCAGTTACCAGGGGGCAGGCAATGAGCAGTTCTTC.